This T cell receptor (beta chain) was obtained from a study of T cells in localized non-small cell lung cancer. The table came from immunoSEQ multiplex PCR; TCRdb's copy has only in-frame clones and leaves some out. The sample lists 60,000 to 75,000 clones, about four fifths occurring once. The germline V gene encodes CDR1 SGHVS and CDR2 FQNEAQ. The CDR3 covers 15 residues. Losses at the gene ends were 4 bases for V and 6 bases for J; bases not matched to a gene: 9. Regarding this clone: Its cognate antigen is unknown.

Broader study findings: Tumor samples were not multi-region, leaving intratumor heterogeneity unexcluded. Uninvolved adjacent lung had the highest recorded T cell clonality, with tumor below it. Adjacent lung tissue had a median roughly 52 of the top 100 clones found in the tumor. Prolonged overall survival went with higher T cell density in the blood.

This clonotype was obtained from a female donor older than 55 with stage I lung adenocarcinoma. The material was peripheral blood, obtained before any cancer treatment. This rearrangement joins TRBV7-8 to TRBJ2-1, with 7 bases matching TRBD1. CDR3 DNA: TGTGCCAGCAGCTCACGGGACAGTACTTCCAATGAGCAGTTCTTC. It codes for CASSSRDSTSNEQFF.